These 18 T cell receptor beta chains share one sample of origin, sequenced in a study of blood T cell repertoires in COVID-19. Sequenced by immunoSEQ multiplex PCR; TCRdb stores in-frame clones only, minus some. The repertoire holds 100,000 or so clones, with roughly 85% as singletons. Source material: peripheral blood. All receptors derive from a woman aged 70-85 years with active or convalescent COVID-19.

V and J are TRBV11-2 and TRBJ2-7; D is ambiguous. V was shortened by 5 bases and J by 2 bases, with 19 bases between the two germline ends. This CDR3 is 16 amino acids long. Germline lookup yields CDR1 SGHAT and CDR2 FQNNGV. CDR3 coding DNA: TGTGCCAGCAGCCGATTGTTAACGGGTGAAACCTACGAGCAGTACTTC. It translates to CASSRLLTGETYEQYF.

With regard to this clone: One end of the junction varies from germline; a read error may be responsible. The chain links TRBV7-2 to TRBJ1-2; no clear D gene. CDR1 and CDR2 (germline): SGHTA, FQGNSA. The CDR3 covers 12 residues. CDR3 in DNA: TGTGCCAGCAGCTTAGATTACTACGGCTACACCTTC. Translating gives CASSLDYYGYTF. Variable domain in full (rest from reference TRBV7-2 and TRBJ1-2): GAGVSQSPSNKVTEKGKDVELRCDPISGHTALYWYRQSLGQGLEFLIYFQGNSAPDKSGLPSDRFSAERTGGSVSTLTIQRTQQEDSAVYLCASSLDYYGYTFGSGTRLTVV.

The chain combines TRBV7-9 with TRBJ1-3, with a weak D call TRBD1 (6 bases). Germline lookup yields CDR1 SEHNR and CDR2 FQNEAQ (reference sequence). V dropped 3 bases and J dropped 6 bases, with 12 bases sitting between them. The CDR3 sequence is 14 residues long. In DNA, the CDR3 is TGTGCCAGCAGCTTTTCCCAGGGGCAAAACACCATATATTTT. It is translated as CASSFSQGQNTIYF.

This chain links TRBV28 with TRBJ1-2, with D unresolved. The germline V gene encodes CDR1 MDHEN and CDR2 SYDVKM. This CDR3 region has 13 residues. The germline V and J ends were trimmed by 1 base and 1 base, with 4 bases remaining between them. DNA of the CDR3: TGTGCCAGCAGTTTATACAGTAACTATGGCTACACCTTC. Residues: CASSLYSNYGYTF.

The V and J genes are TRBV25-1 and TRBJ2-7; 12 bases map to TRBD2. This CDR3 is 15 amino acids long. The germline CDR1 and CDR2 sequences are MGHDK and SYGVNS. V trimming: 2 bases; J trimming: 4 bases; junction bases outside the gene matches: 3. CDR3 residues: CASSEPGLAGYEQYF. In DNA, the CDR3 is TGTGCCAGCAGTGAACCCGGACTAGCGGGATACGAGCAGTACTTC.

The rearrangement joins TRBV5-4 to TRBJ2-5; unclear D gene. Germline V CDR1 and CDR2: SGHNT, YYREEE (reference sequence). This CDR3 region has 13 residues. Deletions cut 2 bases from V and 5 bases from J, with 10 bases between. The CDR3 coding sequence is TGTGCCAGCAGCTTAGCTAGATGGGAGACCCAGTACTTC. Translated, it gives CASSLARWETQYF.

The chain uses TRBV19 and TRBJ1-1; tentative D call: TRBD1 (6 bases). Germline-derived CDR1 and CDR2 are LNHDA and SQIVND (reference sequence). V was trimmed by 6 bases and J by 1 base, leaving 6 bases between them. The CDR3 length is 12 residues. The CDR3 nucleotides are TGTGCCAGTAGGACAGGGAACACTGAAGCTTTCTTT. Translating it yields CASRTGNTEAFF.

V is TRBV5-1 and J is TRBJ1-1, with 7 nucleotides matching TRBD1. CDR1 SGHRS and CDR2 YFSETQ come from the germline V gene. The CDR3 sequence is 14 residues long. With 4 bases clipped from V and 0 bases from J, the junction kept 3 bases outside the gene matches. CDR3 loop: CASSMTGLNTEAFF. CDR3 DNA: TGCGCCAGCAGCATGACAGGGCTGAACACTGAAGCTTTCTTT.

This chain joins TRBV6-2 or TRBV6-3 and TRBJ1-2; D is undetermined. V lost 5 bases to trimming and J lost 0 bases, with 7 bases between them. The CDR3 length is 13 residues. CDR1 is MNHEY and CDR2 is SVGEGT in the germline V gene. This chain's CDR3 is CASSILTNYGYTF. The CDR3 DNA follows: TGTGCCAGCAGTATCCTTACTAACTATGGCTACACCTTC.

The rearrangement uses TRBV5-4 and TRBJ2-5; a possible D gene is TRBD2 (6 bases). Germline assignment: CDR1 SGHNT and CDR2 YYREEE (reference sequence). With 0 bases removed from V and 5 bases from J, the gap between germline ends came to 11 bases. This CDR3 spans 14 amino acids. Here the CDR3 DNA reads TGTGCCAGCAGCTTGGCACGGGGAGGTGAGACCCAGTACTTC. Its protein is CASSLARGGETQYF.

V is TRBV5-1 and J is TRBJ2-7; D perhaps matches TRBD1 (5 bases). Germline-derived CDR1 and CDR2 are SGHRS and YFSETQ. V was clipped by 1 base and J by 2 bases, with 7 bases between them. The CDR3 is 13 residues long. The CDR3 spells CASSLTGPYEQYF. DNA of the CDR3: TGCGCCAGCAGCTTGACAGGACCCTACGAGCAGTACTTC. Full variable domain (missing parts from reference TRBV5-1 and TRBJ2-7): KAGVTQTPRYLIKTRGQQVTLSCSPISGHRSVSWYQQTPGQGLQFLFEYFSETQRNKGNFPGRFSGRQFSNSRSEMNVSTLELGDSALYLCASSLTGPYEQYFGPGTRLTVT.

CDR3 sequence: CASRKGELNTEAFF. CDR3 DNA sequence: TGTGCCAGCAGAAAGGGGGAATTGAACACTGAAGCTTTCTTT. V and J are TRBV28 and TRBJ1-1; D is perhaps TRBD1 (6 bases). The V and J ends lost 6 bases and 0 bases respectively, with 11 bases between them. Germline CDR1 reads MDHEN; CDR2 reads SYDVKM. The CDR3 runs to 14 residues.

V and J are TRBV6-6 and TRBJ1-1, with 8 positions matching TRBD1. The V segment lost 3 bases and the J segment 10 bases; nucleotides outside the gene matches: 10. The length of the CDR3 is 14 residues. The germline V gene encodes CDR1 MNHNY and CDR2 SVGAGI (reference sequence). CDR3 sequence (DNA): TGTGCCAGCAGTTATGGGCAGGGGGCTGAGGGAGCTTTCTTT. It translates to CASSYGQGAEGAFF.

This chain's CDR3 is CASNHGGGTENEQFF. The CDR3 DNA follows: TGTGCCAGCAACCACGGGGGAGGGACGGAAAATGAGCAGTTCTTC. The chain recombines TRBV5-4 with TRBJ2-1; TRBD2 agrees at 7 bases. The germline V gene has CDR1 SGHNT and CDR2 YYREEE (reference sequence). With 6 bases clipped from V and 7 bases from J, the junction kept 13 bases outside the gene matches. The CDR3 runs 15 residues. The full variable domain, its missing parts supplied by reference TRBV5-4 and TRBJ2-1, is ETGVTQSPTHLIKTRGQQVTLRCSSQSGHNTVSWYQQALGQGPQFIFQYYREEENGRGNFPPRFSGLQFPNYSSELNVNALELDDSALYLCASNHGGGTENEQFFGPGTRLTVL.

The rearrangement joins TRBV3-1 (or the pseudogene TRBV3-2) to TRBJ2-6, with D unclear. This CDR3 region has 17 residues. The V end lost 4 bases, the J end lost 1 base, and 14 bases lay between the germline ends. The germline V gene has CDR1 LGHDT and CDR2 YNNKEL (reference sequence). The CDR3 reads CASSLTSFSSGANVLTF. The CDR3 DNA follows: TGTGCCAGCAGCCTAACGTCGTTTAGTTCTGGGGCCAACGTCCTGACTTTC.

The genes are TRBV3-1 (or the pseudogene TRBV3-2) and TRBJ2-1, with TRBD2 matching 10 bases. This CDR3 contains 14 residues. Per germline, CDR1 LGHDT and CDR2 YNNKEL (reference sequence). Trimming removed 4 bases from V and 14 bases from J; junction bases left unmatched: 11. The CDR3 DNA follows: TGTGCCAGCAGCCTAGGTAGCGGGGGGCCCCGCAAGTTCTTC. Protein product: CASSLGSGGPRKFF.

The rearrangement links TRBV5-4 to TRBJ2-5, with D perhaps TRBD1 (6 bases). V lost 2 bases, J lost 3 bases, and 8 bases lay in between. Per germline, CDR1 SGHNT and CDR2 YYREEE (reference sequence). The CDR3 loop spans 13 amino acids. The CDR3 coding sequence is TGTGCCAGCAGCTTACCAGGGGAAGAGACCCAGTACTTC. It is translated as CASSLPGEETQYF.

On this clone itself: The sample carries other DNA sequences with the same CDR3. This chain connects TRBV7-2 to TRBJ2-7, with TRBD1 identical over 8 bases. J lost 3 bases, V lost 4 bases, and 5 bases had no gene match. Germline assignment: CDR1 SGHTA and CDR2 FQGNSA. The CDR3 runs to 14 residues. CDR3 sequence (DNA): TGTGCCAGCAGCTCTCGGACAGGGAGCTACGAGCAGTACTTC. It specifies CASSSRTGSYEQYF.